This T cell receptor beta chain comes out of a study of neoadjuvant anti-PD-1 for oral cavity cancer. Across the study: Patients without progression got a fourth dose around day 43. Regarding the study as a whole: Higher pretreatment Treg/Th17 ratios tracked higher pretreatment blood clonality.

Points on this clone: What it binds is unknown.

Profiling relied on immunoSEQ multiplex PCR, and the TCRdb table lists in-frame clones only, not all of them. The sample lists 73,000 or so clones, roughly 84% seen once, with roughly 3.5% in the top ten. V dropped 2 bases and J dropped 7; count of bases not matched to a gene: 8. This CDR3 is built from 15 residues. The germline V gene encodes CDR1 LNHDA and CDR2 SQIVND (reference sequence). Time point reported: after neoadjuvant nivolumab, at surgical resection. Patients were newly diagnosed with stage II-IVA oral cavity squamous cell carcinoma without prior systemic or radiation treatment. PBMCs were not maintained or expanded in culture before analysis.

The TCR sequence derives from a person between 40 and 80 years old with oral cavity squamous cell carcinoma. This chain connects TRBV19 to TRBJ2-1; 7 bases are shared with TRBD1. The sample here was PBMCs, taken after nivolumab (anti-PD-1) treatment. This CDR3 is CASSIPGTAGNEQFF. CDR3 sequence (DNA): TGTGCCAGTAGTATACCCGGGACAGCCGGGAATGAGCAGTTCTTC. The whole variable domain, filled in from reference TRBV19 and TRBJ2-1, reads DGGITQSPKYLFRKEGQNVTLSCEQNLNHDAMYWYRQDPGQGLRLIYYSQIVNDFQKGDIAEGYSVSREKKESFPLTVTSAQKNPTAFYLCASSIPGTAGNEQFFGPGTRLTVL.